These 29 T cell receptor beta chains originate from one sample sequenced in a study of human T cells and chemical hapten exposure (dated by TCRdb to 2020 to 2023). The library relied on RACE. Reads for this sample came from a NextSeq 500. TCRdb reran the public reads through fastp at Q25 and MiXCR, keeping productive beta chains. One record per CDR3 amino acid sequence lists the most common genes and DNA. This sample has 25,000 to 35,000 distinct CDR3 sequences in its table, and more than 5% of those were observed once. The ten largest clones take up 4.5% to 7% of the sample. According to the study, the label for this sample's time point signals: patch test 3, about 24 weeks after DPC sensitization. The treatment or condition label, as the study defines it: therapeutic diphenylcyclopropenone sensitization with weekly scalp DPC. The specimen comprised whole blood, sampled in connection with sensitization to the hapten diphenylcyclopropenone (DPC). These receptors were collected from a man aged 25 to 45 with alopecia areata. Some clones in this sample may be carry-over from other donors' samples.

There are many counts of this clonotype. The J gene is TRBJ1-4, the V gene TRBV4-3; D is unresolved. In germline, CDR1 is LGHNA, CDR2 YSLEER. The CDR3 extends over 16 amino acids. V lost 0 bases, J lost 7 bases, and 15 bases lay in between. The CDR3 loop reads CASSQEVGSSSEKLFF. The CDR3 coding sequence is TGCGCCAGCAGCCAAGAAGTAGGGAGCTCTAGTGAAAAACTGTTTTTT.

This clonotype showed up many times. The V and J genes are TRBV29-1 and TRBJ1-1; no clear D gene. V shed 0 bases and J shed 6 bases, with 8 bases lying between them. The CDR3 extends over 12 amino acids. Germline values: CDR1 SQVTM, CDR2 ANQGSEA. As DNA, the CDR3 is TGCAGCGTTGAAGACTCAGACGCTGAAGCTTTCTTT. Amino acid sequence: CSVEDSDAEAFF.

This clonotype was seen ten or more times. The genes are TRBV3-1 and TRBJ2-1; 7 bases match TRBD2. After removal of 3 bases from V and 15 bases from J, the junction contained 14 bases not matched to a gene. The CDR3 has 14 residues. CDR1 and CDR2 from the germline V gene are LGHDT and YNNKEL (reference sequence). Here the CDR3 DNA reads TGTGCCAGCAGCCAGGAATACAGCGGGAACGTCCTGTTCTTC. It yields the protein CASSQEYSGNVLFF.

The table lists this clonotype with many counts. This chain connects TRBV4-3 to TRBJ2-6; D perhaps matches TRBD1 (6 bases). The CDR3 contains 21 residues. Germline V gives CDR1 LGHNA, CDR2 YSLEER. The V and J ends lost 4 bases and 0 bases respectively, with 25 bases between them. CDR3 bases: TGCGCCAGCAGCCTGATCCAGGGGACCCAGAAGCTGAACTCTGGGGCCAACGTCCTGACTTTC. Its protein is CASSLIQGTQKLNSGANVLTF.

This clonotype occurred many times. The chain employs TRBV12-3 or TRBV12-4 and TRBJ2-1; 12 nucleotides match TRBD2. The CDR3 contains 15 residues. V was clipped by 6 bases and J by 4 bases; unmatched bases: 4. The CDR3 region is CASRPLAGGYNEQFF. DNA for the CDR3: TGTGCCAGCAGGCCCCTAGCGGGAGGGTACAATGAGCAGTTCTTC.

This clonotype appeared many times. The J gene is TRBJ2-7, the V gene TRBV12-3 or TRBV12-4; D is perhaps TRBD1 or TRBD2 (5 bases each). The length of the CDR3 is 13 residues. Between the trimmed V and J ends, which lost 2 bases and 6 bases, there was a span of 11 bases. The DNA for the CDR3 is TGTGCCAGCAGTTTACCACCTGGGACCGAGCAGTACTTC. This codes for CASSLPPGTEQYF.

The table lists this clonotype with many counts. The J gene is TRBJ2-4, the V gene TRBV27; 7 bases are shared with TRBD2. Germline assignment: CDR1 MNHEY and CDR2 SMNVEV (reference sequence). Losses at the gene ends were 6 bases for V and 3 bases for J; bases not matched to a gene: 8. The CDR3 contains 15 residues. CDR3 nucleotide sequence: TGTGCCAGCAGGGGGGAGGGCCTGGGCAAAAACATTCAGTACTTC. The encoded protein is CASRGEGLGKNIQYF.

This clonotype was picked up many times. This sequence joins TRBV12-3 or TRBV12-4 and TRBJ2-5; 7 nucleotides align to TRBD2. The V segment lost 2 bases and the J segment 5 bases; nucleotides outside the gene matches: 5. The CDR3 length is 14 residues. CDR3 protein: CASSLMAGEETQYF. DNA for the CDR3: TGTGCCAGCAGTTTAATGGCGGGGGAGGAGACCCAGTACTTC.

This clonotype was detected ten times or more. The CDR3 nucleotides are TGCAGCGTTGAGCGGGCAAGGGGAGAGACCCAGTACTTC. Amino acids: CSVERARGETQYF. J is TRBJ2-5 and V is TRBV29-1, with D perhaps matching TRBD1 or TRBD2 (5 bases each). This CDR3 contains 13 residues. V lost 3 bases to trimming and J lost 4 bases, with 12 bases between them. Germline V gene sequence: CDR1 SQVTM, CDR2 ANQGSEA.

This clonotype has just a few counts. The chain is built from TRBV15 and TRBJ2-5; 7 bases are a match to TRBD2. The CDR3 contains 16 residues. Unmatched junction bases numbered 6, after V lost 1 base and J lost 1 base. CDR1 is LNHNV and CDR2 is YYDKDF in the germline V gene (reference sequence). The CDR3 region has the DNA TGTGCCACCAGCAGAGCCAATCTAGCGGTCCAAGAGACCCAGTACTTC. Protein: CATSRANLAVQETQYF.

This clonotype was found many times. The chain combines TRBV14 with TRBJ2-1; 8 bases line up with TRBD1. Germline values: CDR1 SGHDN, CDR2 FVKESK. V lost 4 bases and J lost 13; bases outside the gene matches: 9. CDR3 length equals 13 residues. DNA for the CDR3: TGTGCCAGCAGCCCTCAGTTGACAGGGGACCAGTTCTTC. This encodes CASSPQLTGDQFF.

This clonotype has at least ten counts. In nucleotides, the CDR3 is TGCAGCGTTTCTAAGGGACTAGCGGGATTCCTAGGGACAGATACGCAGTATTTT. It translates to CSVSKGLAGFLGTDTQYF. The rearrangement uses TRBV29-1 and TRBJ2-3, with TRBD2 identical over 13 bases. Germline-derived CDR1 and CDR2 are SQVTM and ANQGSEA. V trimming: 5 bases; J trimming: 3 bases; junction bases outside the gene matches: 14. The CDR3 contains 18 residues.

This clonotype was detected ten times or more. This CDR3 reads CASRQGGDGNTIYF. The CDR3 DNA reads TGTGCCAGCAGACAGGGAGGTGATGGAAACACCATATATTTT. The J gene is TRBJ1-3, the V gene TRBV6-6; the D gene is possibly TRBD1 (6 bases). CDR1 is MNHNY and CDR2 is SVGAGI in the germline V gene (reference sequence). CDR3 length: 14 amino acids. The V and J ends lost 6 bases and 3 bases respectively, with 12 bases between them.

This clonotype has at least ten counts. This sequence joins TRBV23-1 and TRBJ2-3; 8 bases agree with TRBD1. TRBV23-1 is annotated as an ORF whose role is uncertain. This CDR3 comprises 18 residues. V gave up 6 bases and J gave up 5 bases; unmatched junction bases: 19. CDR3 in DNA: TGCGCCAGCAGCCAGCCTTTTGGCCAGGGGGCTTTGGTAGATACGCAGTATTTT. Translating it yields CASSQPFGQGALVDTQYF.

There are many counts of this clonotype. The chain joins TRBV29-1 to TRBJ1-2, with D tentatively TRBD1 (6 bases). The V gene lost 8 bases and the J gene lost 4 bases, with 11 bases spanning the gap. The CDR3 has 11 residues. Per germline, CDR1 SQVTM and CDR2 ANQGSEA. In DNA, the CDR3 is TGCAGCACCACAGGGTTCTATGGCTACACCTTC. Residues: CSTTGFYGYTF.

This clonotype was picked up many times. J is TRBJ2-2 and V is TRBV20-1; D gene unclear. V lost 5 bases to trimming and J lost 1 base, with 2 bases between them. Germline V CDR1 and CDR2: DFQATT, SNEGSKA (reference sequence). This CDR3 comprises 11 residues. The CDR3 loop is CSAENTGELFF. The CDR3 DNA sequence: TGCAGTGCTGAGAACACCGGGGAGCTGTTTTTT.

This clonotype was seen ten or more times. The J gene is TRBJ2-3, the V gene TRBV12-3 or TRBV12-4; perhaps D is TRBD1 or TRBD2 (5 bases each). V lost 5 bases and J 5 bases, leaving 11 bases between the germline ends. The CDR3 is 13 amino acids. The CDR3, as DNA: TGTGCCAGCAGTGATTTGAGGGGAGATACGCAGTATTTT. As protein: CASSDLRGDTQYF.

This clonotype was detected many times. The chain uses TRBV6-1 and TRBJ1-2; D is perhaps TRBD1 (5 bases). Trimming took off 1 base at V and 6 bases at J, with 12 bases between the two ends. This CDR3 contains 14 residues. Germline V lookup: CDR1 MNHNS, CDR2 SASEGT. CDR3 sequence: CASSEVQGRDGYTF. As DNA, the CDR3 is TGTGCCAGCAGTGAAGTGCAGGGTCGGGATGGCTACACCTTC.

This clonotype was observed many times. V and J are TRBV10-3 and TRBJ2-6; D may match TRBD1 or TRBD2 (6 bases each). This CDR3 comprises 18 residues. The germline gives CDR1 ENHRY, CDR2 SYGVKD. V lost 4 bases, J lost 5 bases, and 21 bases lay in between. CDR3 loop: CAISGGGQTTGRANVLTF. The CDR3 DNA is TGTGCCATCAGTGGGGGAGGACAGACTACCGGTCGGGCCAACGTCCTGACTTTC.

The table lists this clonotype with many counts. The CDR3 DNA is TGCAGTGCTAGAGTATGGAAGGAGGAAAAACTGTTTTTT. Amino acids: CSARVWKEEKLFF. The chain couples TRBV20-1 to TRBJ1-4; D not resolved. The length of the CDR3 is 13 residues. Germline lookup yields CDR1 DFQATT and CDR2 SNEGSKA (reference sequence). Deletions cut 1 base from V and 8 bases from J, with 11 bases between.

This clonotype qualifies as medium-sized. This sequence joins TRBV13 and TRBJ1-1; D is uncertain. With 5 bases removed from V and 4 bases from J, the gap between germline ends came to 8 bases. Germline V gene lookup returns CDR1 PRHDT and CDR2 FYEKMQ (reference sequence). The CDR3 loop spans 12 amino acids. DNA of the CDR3: TGTGCCAGCAGCCCCTTAGGCACTGAAGCTTTCTTT. This sequence encodes CASSPLGTEAFF.

Ten or more counts support this clonotype. J is TRBJ2-2 and V is TRBV5-1; D may match TRBD1 or TRBD2 (7 bases each). The CDR3 is made up of 20 amino acids. Germline lookup yields CDR1 SGHRS and CDR2 YFSETQ. Trimming removed 0 bases at V and 17 bases at J, with 38 bases between. CDR3: CASSLAARTRTGTGELFCFF. Written as DNA, the CDR3 is TGCGCCAGCAGCTTGGCCGCAAGGACTAGGACAGGCACCGGGGAGCTGTTCTGTTTTTTT. The full variable domain, with the rest looked up from reference TRBV5-1 and TRBJ2-2, is KAGVTQTPRYLIKTRGQQVTLSCSPISGHRSVSWYQQTPGQGLQFLFEYFSETQRNKGNFPGRFSGRQFSNSRSEMNVSTLELGDSALYLCASSLAARTRTGTGELFCFFGEGSRLTVL.

This clonotype showed up many times. The chain recombines TRBV4-1 with TRBJ1-3; D gene unclear. Trimming took off 0 bases at V and 4 bases at J, with 10 bases between the two ends. This CDR3 has 15 amino acids. In germline, CDR1 is MGHRA, CDR2 YSYEKL. CDR3 coding DNA: TGCGCCAGCAGCCAAGAAGGGTTTCCGGGAAACACCATATATTTT. It translates to CASSQEGFPGNTIYF.

This clonotype was counted at least ten times. The chain combines TRBV20-1 with TRBJ1-2, with a weak D call TRBD1 (5 bases). The CDR3 runs 13 residues. CDR1 and CDR2 from the germline V gene are DFQATT and SNEGSKA (reference sequence). Trimming pared 7 bases from V and 0 bases from J, leaving 12 bases between. Written as DNA, the CDR3 is TGCAGTGTGATGGGGCAGCCTAACTATGGCTACACCTTC. Amino acid sequence: CSVMGQPNYGYTF.

The sample holds many counts of this clonotype. V is TRBV20-1 and J is TRBJ2-5; 14 bases line up with TRBD2. Germline loops: CDR1 DFQATT, CDR2 SNEGSKA (reference sequence). This CDR3 is 15 amino acids long. This chain's CDR3 is CSAGTSGSYQETQYF. CDR3 in DNA: TGCAGCGCGGGGACTAGCGGGAGTTACCAAGAGACCCAGTACTTC.

This clonotype was counted at least ten times. The chain uses TRBV7-2 and TRBJ2-3; 11 nucleotides line up with TRBD2. CDR1 is SGHTA and CDR2 is FQGNSA in the germline V gene. CDR3 length equals 16 residues. Losses at the gene ends were 5 bases for V and 0 bases for J; bases not matched to a gene: 4. CDR3 in DNA: TGTGCCAGCAGCGACCGACTAGCGGGGAGCACAGATACGCAGTATTTT. Its protein product is CASSDRLAGSTDTQYF.

This clonotype was detected ten times or more. The rearrangement links TRBV7-8 to TRBJ2-2; 10 bases agree with TRBD2. In germline, CDR1 is SGHVS, CDR2 FQNEAQ. Unmatched junction bases numbered 8, after V lost 2 bases and J lost 5 bases. The CDR3 length is 17 residues. The CDR3 DNA reads as TGTGCCAGCAGCTTAAATAGCGGGAGGCCCGCTACCGGGGAGCTGTTTTTT. This encodes CASSLNSGRPATGELFF.

This clonotype was detected many times. This rearrangement joins TRBV14 to TRBJ1-1, with D unresolved. The V end lost 4 bases, the J end lost 2 bases, and 5 bases lay between the germline ends. The CDR3 is 12 residues long. Germline values: CDR1 SGHDN, CDR2 FVKESK. DNA of the CDR3: TGTGCCAGCAGCCGACAAAACACTGAAGCTTTCTTT. This gives the protein CASSRQNTEAFF.

This clonotype was counted at least ten times. This chain uses TRBV12-3 or TRBV12-4 with TRBJ2-1, with TRBD2 matching over 13 bases. The CDR3 loop spans 15 amino acids. V trimming: 6 bases; J trimming: 5 bases; junction bases outside the gene matches: 4. As DNA, the CDR3 is TGTGCCAGCAGGGCGGGACTAGCGGGGAACAATGAGCAGTTCTTC. Translated, it gives CASRAGLAGNNEQFF.